This T cell receptor (beta chain) is drawn from a study of CD8 T cells in Susac syndrome. General study findings and limits: An acknowledgment was made by the study that its TCR sequencing and HLA analysis involved relatively few individuals.

CDR3 size: 13 residues. The V and J ends lost 2 bases and 7 bases respectively, with 11 bases between them. Germline V gene data show CDR1 as KGHSH and CDR2 as LQKENI. Concerning this clonotype itself: The antigen remains undetermined.

With random hexamers, reverse transcription was performed on about 0.5 to 1 ug of RNA. immunoSEQ multiplex PCR amplified TCR beta CDR3 across 54 Vbeta, 13 Jbeta. MiXCR was run by TCRdb on the immunoSEQ multiplex PCR reads, yielding one entry per CDR3 protein. This sample has approximately 150,000 distinct CDR3 sequences, with approximately 94% found just once. While CD8+ and CD4+ T cells were isolated negatively, TEMRA cells were enriched by FACS. The chain joins TRBV18 to TRBJ1-2; D is unresolved. This TCR was recovered from a human donor in good health. Input material: CD4+ T cells from PBMCs. CDR3: CASSPYTEGGYTF. In nucleotides, the CDR3 is TGTGCCAGCTCACCATATACGGAGGGTGGCTACACCTTC.